This entry describes one TCR beta chain. The data were taken from a study of T cell responses to AZD1222 COVID-19 vaccine. Germline CDR1 is MDHEN and CDR2 is SYDVKM. V was clipped by 0 bases and J by 4 bases; unmatched bases: 1. The CDR3 loop spans 15 amino acids. Whether given at about 4 or about 12 weeks, second doses were pooled. Profiling relied on immunoSEQ multiplex PCR, and the TCRdb table lists in-frame clones only, not all of them. This repertoire shows tens of thousands of clones, approximately 85% found once; its top ten account for about 9.4%. Sample: peripheral blood, taken 28 days after the second AZD1222 dose. The clonotype originates from an adult who received the AZD1222 COVID-19 vaccine. This sequence joins TRBV28 and TRBJ1-4; TRBD1 agrees at 8 bases. As DNA, the CDR3 is TGTGCCAGCAGTTTATGGACAGGGGATAATGAAAAACTGTTTTTT. Translated, it gives CASSLWTGDNEKLFF.